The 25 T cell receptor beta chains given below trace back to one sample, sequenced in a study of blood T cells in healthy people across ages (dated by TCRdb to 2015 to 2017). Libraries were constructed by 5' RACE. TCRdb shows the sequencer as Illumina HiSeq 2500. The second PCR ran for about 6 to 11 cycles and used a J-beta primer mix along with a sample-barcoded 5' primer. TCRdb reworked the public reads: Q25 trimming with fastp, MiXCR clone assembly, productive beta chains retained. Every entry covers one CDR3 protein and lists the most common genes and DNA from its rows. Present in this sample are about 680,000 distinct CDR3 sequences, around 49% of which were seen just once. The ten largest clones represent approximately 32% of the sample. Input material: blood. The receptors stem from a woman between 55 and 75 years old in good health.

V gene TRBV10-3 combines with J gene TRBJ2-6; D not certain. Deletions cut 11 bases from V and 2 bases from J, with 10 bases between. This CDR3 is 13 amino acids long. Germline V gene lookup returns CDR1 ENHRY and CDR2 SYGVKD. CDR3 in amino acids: CAATVAGANVLTF. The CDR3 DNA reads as TGTGCCGCCACAGTGGCTGGGGCCAACGTCCTGACTTTC.

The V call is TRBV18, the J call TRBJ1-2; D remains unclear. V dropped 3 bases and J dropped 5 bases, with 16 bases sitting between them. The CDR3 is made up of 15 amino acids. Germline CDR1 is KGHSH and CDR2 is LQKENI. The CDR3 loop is CASSPASKGGYGYTF. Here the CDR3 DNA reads TGTGCCAGCTCACCGGCTAGTAAGGGTGGTTATGGCTACACCTTC.

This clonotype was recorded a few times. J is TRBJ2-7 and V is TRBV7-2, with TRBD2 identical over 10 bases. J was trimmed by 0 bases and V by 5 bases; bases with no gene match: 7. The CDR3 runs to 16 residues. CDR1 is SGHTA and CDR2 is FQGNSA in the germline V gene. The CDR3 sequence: CASSRGLAMGSYEQYF. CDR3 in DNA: TGTGCCAGCAGCCGGGGACTAGCGATGGGCTCCTACGAGCAGTACTTC.

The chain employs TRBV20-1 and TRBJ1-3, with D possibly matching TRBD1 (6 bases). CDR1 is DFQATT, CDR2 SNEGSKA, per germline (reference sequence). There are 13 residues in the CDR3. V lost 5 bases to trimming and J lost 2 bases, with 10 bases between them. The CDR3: CSAQTGTGNTIYF. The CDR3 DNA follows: TGCAGTGCTCAAACAGGGACTGGAAACACCATATATTTT.

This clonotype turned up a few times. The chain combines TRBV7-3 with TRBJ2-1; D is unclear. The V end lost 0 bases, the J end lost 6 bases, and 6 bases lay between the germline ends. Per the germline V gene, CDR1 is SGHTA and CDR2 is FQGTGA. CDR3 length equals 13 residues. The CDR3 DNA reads TGTGCCAGCAGCTTAACTGCGGCCAATGAGCAGTTCTTC. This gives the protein CASSLTAANEQFF.

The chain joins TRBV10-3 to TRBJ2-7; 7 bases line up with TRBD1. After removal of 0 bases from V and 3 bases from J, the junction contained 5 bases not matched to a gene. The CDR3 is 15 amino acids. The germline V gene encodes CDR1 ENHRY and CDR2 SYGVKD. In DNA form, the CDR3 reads TGTGCCATCAGTGAGTCGGGGACAGCGAACTACGAGCAGTACTTC. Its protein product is CAISESGTANYEQYF.

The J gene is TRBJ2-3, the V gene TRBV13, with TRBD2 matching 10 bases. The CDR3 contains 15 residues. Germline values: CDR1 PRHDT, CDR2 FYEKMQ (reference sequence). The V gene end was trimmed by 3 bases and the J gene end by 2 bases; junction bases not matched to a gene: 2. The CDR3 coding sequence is TGTGCCAGCAGCTTTAGCGGGAGGACCACAGATACGCAGTATTTT. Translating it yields CASSFSGRTTDTQYF.

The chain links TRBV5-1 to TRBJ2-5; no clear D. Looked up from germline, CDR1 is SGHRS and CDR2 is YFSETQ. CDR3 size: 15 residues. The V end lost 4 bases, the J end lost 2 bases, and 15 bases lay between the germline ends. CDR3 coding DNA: TGCGCCAGCAGCGCCGGACCCTCGAGACAAGAGACCCAGTACTTC. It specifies CASSAGPSRQETQYF.

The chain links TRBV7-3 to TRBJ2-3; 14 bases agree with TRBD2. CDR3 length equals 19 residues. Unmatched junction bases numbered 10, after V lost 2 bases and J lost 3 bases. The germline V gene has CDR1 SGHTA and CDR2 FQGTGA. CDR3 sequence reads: CASSLGKVGTSGRTDTQYF. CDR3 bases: TGTGCCAGCAGCTTAGGAAAGGTGGGGACTAGCGGGAGAACAGATACGCAGTATTTT.

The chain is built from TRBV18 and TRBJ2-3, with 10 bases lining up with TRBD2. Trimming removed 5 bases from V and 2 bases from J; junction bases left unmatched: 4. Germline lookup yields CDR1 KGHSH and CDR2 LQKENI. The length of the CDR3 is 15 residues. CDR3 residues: CASSYTSGNTDTQYF. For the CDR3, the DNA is TGTGCCAGCTCATACACTAGCGGGAACACAGATACGCAGTATTTT.

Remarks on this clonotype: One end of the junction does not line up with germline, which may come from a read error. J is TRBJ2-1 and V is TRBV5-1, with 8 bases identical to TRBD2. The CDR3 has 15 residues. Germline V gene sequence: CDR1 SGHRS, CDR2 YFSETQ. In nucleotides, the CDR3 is TGCGCCTGCAGCTTGGTCAGCGGGGGAAACAATGAGCAGTTCTTC. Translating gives CACSLVSGGNNEQFF.

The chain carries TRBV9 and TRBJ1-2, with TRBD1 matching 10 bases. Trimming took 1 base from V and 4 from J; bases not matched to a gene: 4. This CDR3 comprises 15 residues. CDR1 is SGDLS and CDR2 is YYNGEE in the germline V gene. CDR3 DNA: TGTGCCAGCAGCGTACCTGGGACAGGGGCCTATGGCTACACCTTC. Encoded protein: CASSVPGTGAYGYTF.

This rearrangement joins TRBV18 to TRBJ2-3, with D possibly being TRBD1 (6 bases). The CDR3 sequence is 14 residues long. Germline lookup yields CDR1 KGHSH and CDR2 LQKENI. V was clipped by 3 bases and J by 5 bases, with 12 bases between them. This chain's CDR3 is CASSPIGQKDTQYF. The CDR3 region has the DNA TGTGCCAGCTCACCGATTGGACAGAAAGATACGCAGTATTTT.

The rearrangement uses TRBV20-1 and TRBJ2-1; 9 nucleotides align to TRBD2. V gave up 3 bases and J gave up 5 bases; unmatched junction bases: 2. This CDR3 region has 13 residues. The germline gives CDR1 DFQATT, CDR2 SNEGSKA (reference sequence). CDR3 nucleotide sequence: TGCAGTGCTAGGGGACTAGCTCACAATGAGCAGTTCTTC. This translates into CSARGLAHNEQFF.

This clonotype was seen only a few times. CDR3 nucleotides: TGTGCCAGCAGGGGGGGCGCGGATCAATACGAGCAGTACTTC. Translation gives CASRGGADQYEQYF. The chain has TRBV28 and TRBJ2-7, with D tentatively TRBD1 or TRBD2 (6 bases each). The ends were cut back, 6 bases at V and 4 bases at J, with 16 bases in the middle. Germline V gene sequence: CDR1 MDHEN, CDR2 SYDVKM. CDR3 length: 14 amino acids.

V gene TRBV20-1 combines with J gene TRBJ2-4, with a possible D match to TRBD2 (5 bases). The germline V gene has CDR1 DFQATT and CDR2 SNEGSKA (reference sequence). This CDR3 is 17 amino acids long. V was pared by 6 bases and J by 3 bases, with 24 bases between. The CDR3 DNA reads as TGCAGTGCCGAACCTCAACGGGGTTCTGGGGTCAAAAACATTCAGTACTTC. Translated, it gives CSAEPQRGSGVKNIQYF.

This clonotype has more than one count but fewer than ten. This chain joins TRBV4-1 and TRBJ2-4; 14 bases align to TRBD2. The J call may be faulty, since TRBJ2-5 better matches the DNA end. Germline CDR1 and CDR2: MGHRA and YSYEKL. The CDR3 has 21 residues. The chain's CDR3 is CASSPRSGTSGSPPRGETQYF. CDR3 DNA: TGCGCCAGCAGCCCTAGGTCCGGGACTAGCGGGAGCCCCCCCAGGGGAGAGACCCAGTACTTC.

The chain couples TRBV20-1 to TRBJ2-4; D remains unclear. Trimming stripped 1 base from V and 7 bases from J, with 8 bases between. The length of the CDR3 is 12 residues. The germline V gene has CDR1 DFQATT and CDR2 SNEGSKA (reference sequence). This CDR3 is CSARVSPNIQYF. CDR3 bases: TGCAGTGCTAGAGTCAGCCCGAACATTCAGTACTTC.

The CDR3 sequence is CASSGRHTNYGYTF. CDR3 bases: TGTGCCAGCAGCGGGAGACATACTAACTATGGCTACACCTTC. The rearrangement uses TRBV13 and TRBJ1-2, with D unresolved. Germline V gene lookup returns CDR1 PRHDT and CDR2 FYEKMQ (reference sequence). V shed 5 bases and J shed 0 bases, with 10 bases lying between them. The CDR3 is 14 amino acids.

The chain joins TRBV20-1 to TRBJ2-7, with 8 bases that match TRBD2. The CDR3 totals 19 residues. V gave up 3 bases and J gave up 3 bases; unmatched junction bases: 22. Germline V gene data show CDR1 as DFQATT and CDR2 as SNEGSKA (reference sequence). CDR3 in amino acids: CSASPRPGVPSGGSYEQYF. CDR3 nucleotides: TGCAGTGCTAGCCCCAGACCGGGGGTTCCTTCGGGAGGGAGCTACGAGCAGTACTTC.

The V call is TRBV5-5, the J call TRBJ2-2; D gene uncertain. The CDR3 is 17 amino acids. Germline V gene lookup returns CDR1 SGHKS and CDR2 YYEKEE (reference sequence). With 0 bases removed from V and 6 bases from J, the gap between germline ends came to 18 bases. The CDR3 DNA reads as TGTGCCAGCAGCTTGGGACCGGCGGCTGGCGGCTCCGGGGAGCTGTTTTTT. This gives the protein CASSLGPAAGGSGELFF.

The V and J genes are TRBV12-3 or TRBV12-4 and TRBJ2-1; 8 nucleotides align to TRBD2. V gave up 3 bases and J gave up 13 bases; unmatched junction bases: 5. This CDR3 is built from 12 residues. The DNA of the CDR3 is TGTGCCAGCAGTTTTAGTAGCGGGATTCAGTTCTTC. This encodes CASSFSSGIQFF.

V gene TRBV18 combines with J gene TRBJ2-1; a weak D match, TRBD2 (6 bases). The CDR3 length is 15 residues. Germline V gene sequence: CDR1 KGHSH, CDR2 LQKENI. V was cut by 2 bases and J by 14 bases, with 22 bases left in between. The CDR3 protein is CASSPFRERLVGEFF. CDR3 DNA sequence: TGTGCCAGCTCACCATTTCGGGAGCGGCTGGTGGGGGAGTTCTTC.

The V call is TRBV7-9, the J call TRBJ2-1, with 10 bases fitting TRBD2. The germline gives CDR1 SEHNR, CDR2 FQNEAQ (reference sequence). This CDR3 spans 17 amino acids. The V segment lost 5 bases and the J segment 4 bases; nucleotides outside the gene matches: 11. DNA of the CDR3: TGTGCCAGCAGCCCCCCCAGCGGGAGGGCCAGGTACAATGAGCAGTTCTTC. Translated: CASSPPSGRARYNEQFF.

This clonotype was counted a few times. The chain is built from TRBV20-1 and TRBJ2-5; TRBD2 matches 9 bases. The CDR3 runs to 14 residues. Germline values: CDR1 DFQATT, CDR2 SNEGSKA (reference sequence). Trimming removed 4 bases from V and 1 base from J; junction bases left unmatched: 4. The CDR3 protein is CSATDSGGQETQYF. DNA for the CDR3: TGCAGTGCTACTGATAGCGGGGGCCAAGAGACCCAGTACTTC.